These T cell receptor beta chains were read from a single sample in a study of blood T cells in healthy people across ages. Each CDR3 protein is one row after TCRdb ran MiXCR on the 5' RACE reads. The table records about 1.7 million distinct CDR3 sequences, 28% of them present only once. The sample consisted of blood. The receptor source for this set is a woman aged 25-40 years in good health. Each CDR3 is given with its conserved first and last residue. Not every row has a clone size; where given, it reads once, few, many or a size class.

j_call: TRBJ2-7; clone_size: many; v_call: TRBV5-1; cdr3_aa: CASSWGQGSNEQYF
j_call: TRBJ2-5; clone_size: many; v_call: TRBV5-1; cdr3_aa: CASSPVGGMETQYF
j_call: TRBJ2-2; clone_size: NA; v_call: TRBV6-5; cdr3_aa: CASRTGTNTGELFF
j_call: TRBJ2-1; clone_size: few; v_call: TRBV20-1; cdr3_aa: CSAIVDEQFF
j_call: TRBJ2-5; clone_size: once; v_call: TRBV28; cdr3_aa: CASSLLGTGDPEQYF
j_call: TRBJ1-2; clone_size: few; v_call: TRBV5-1; cdr3_aa: CASSLAGQGANGYTF
j_call: TRBJ2-2; clone_size: few; v_call: TRBV20-1; cdr3_aa: CSATSGGPTGELFF
j_call: TRBJ1-5; clone_size: few; v_call: TRBV12-3/TRBV12-4; cdr3_aa: CASSWGQGGQPQHF
j_call: TRBJ2-1; clone_size: once; v_call: TRBV20-1; cdr3_aa: CSASDRGETQFF
j_call: TRBJ2-7; clone_size: many; v_call: TRBV15; cdr3_aa: CATSRDQGNYEQYF
j_call: TRBJ2-3; clone_size: NA; v_call: TRBV6-6; cdr3_aa: CASSPVGSTDTQYF
j_call: TRBJ2-1; clone_size: few; v_call: TRBV7-2; cdr3_aa: CASSCLIAGGLLFF
j_call: TRBJ2-4; clone_size: NA; v_call: TRBV29-1; cdr3_aa: CSVQKGLGGPKNIQYF
j_call: TRBJ1-4; clone_size: NA; v_call: TRBV14; cdr3_aa: CASSLGMGKLFF
j_call: TRBJ2-7; clone_size: NA; v_call: TRBV3-1; cdr3_aa: CASSPGRLDYEQYF
j_call: TRBJ1-2; clone_size: NA; v_call: TRBV28; cdr3_aa: CASSSTGTGYDGYGYTF
j_call: TRBJ2-7; clone_size: once; v_call: TRBV5-1; cdr3_aa: CASSPVSGTGAYEQYF